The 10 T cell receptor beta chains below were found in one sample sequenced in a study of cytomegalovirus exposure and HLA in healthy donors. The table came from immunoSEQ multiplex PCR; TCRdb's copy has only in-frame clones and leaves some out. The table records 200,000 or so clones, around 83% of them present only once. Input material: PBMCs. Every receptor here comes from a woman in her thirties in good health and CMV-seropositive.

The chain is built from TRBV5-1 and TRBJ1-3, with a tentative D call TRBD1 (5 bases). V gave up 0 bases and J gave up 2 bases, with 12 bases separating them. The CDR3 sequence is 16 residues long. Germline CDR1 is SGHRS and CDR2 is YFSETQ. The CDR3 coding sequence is TGCGCCAGCAGCTTGGGCCCAAGGGGCGCTGGAAACACCATATATTTT. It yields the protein CASSLGPRGAGNTIYF.

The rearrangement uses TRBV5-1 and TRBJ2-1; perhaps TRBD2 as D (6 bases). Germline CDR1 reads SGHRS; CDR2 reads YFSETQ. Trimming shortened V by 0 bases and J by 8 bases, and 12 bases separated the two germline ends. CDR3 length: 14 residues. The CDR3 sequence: CASSLGGREDEQFF. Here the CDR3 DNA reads TGCGCCAGCAGCTTGGGTGGCAGGGAGGATGAGCAGTTCTTC. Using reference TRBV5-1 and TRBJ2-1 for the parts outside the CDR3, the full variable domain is KAGVTQTPRYLIKTRGQQVTLSCSPISGHRSVSWYQQTPGQGLQFLFEYFSETQRNKGNFPGRFSGRQFSNSRSEMNVSTLELGDSALYLCASSLGGREDEQFFGPGTRLTVL.

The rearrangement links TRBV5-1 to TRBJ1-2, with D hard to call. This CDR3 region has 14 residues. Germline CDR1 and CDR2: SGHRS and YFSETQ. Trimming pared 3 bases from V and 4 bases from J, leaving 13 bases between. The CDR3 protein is CASSSSERLYGYTF. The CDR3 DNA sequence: TGCGCCAGCAGCTCGTCTGAGAGGCTCTATGGCTACACCTTC.

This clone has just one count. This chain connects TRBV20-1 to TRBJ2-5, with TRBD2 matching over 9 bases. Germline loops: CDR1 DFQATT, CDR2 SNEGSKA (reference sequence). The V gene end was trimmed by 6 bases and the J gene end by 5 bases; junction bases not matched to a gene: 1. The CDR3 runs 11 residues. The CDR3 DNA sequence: TGCAGTGCCAGCGGGAGGGAGACCCAGTACTTC. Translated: CSASGRETQYF.

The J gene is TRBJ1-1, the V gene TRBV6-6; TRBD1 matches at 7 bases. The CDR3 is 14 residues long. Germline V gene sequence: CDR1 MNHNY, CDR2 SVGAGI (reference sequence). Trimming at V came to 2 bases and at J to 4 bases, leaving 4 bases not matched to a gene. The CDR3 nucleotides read TGTGCCAGCAGTTACACAGGGGCGGTCACTGAAGCTTTCTTT. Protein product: CASSYTGAVTEAFF.

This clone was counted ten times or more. The CDR3 sequence is CASSAKGGGSRTEAFF. The CDR3 DNA follows: TGTGCCAGCAGTGCTAAAGGCGGGGGATCCAGGACTGAAGCTTTCTTT. The gene calls are TRBV6-1 and TRBJ1-1, with D maybe TRBD1 (5 bases). This CDR3 spans 16 amino acids. The V end was cut by 4 bases, the J end by 5 bases, with 20 bases between. Germline V gene sequence: CDR1 MNHNS, CDR2 SASEGT.

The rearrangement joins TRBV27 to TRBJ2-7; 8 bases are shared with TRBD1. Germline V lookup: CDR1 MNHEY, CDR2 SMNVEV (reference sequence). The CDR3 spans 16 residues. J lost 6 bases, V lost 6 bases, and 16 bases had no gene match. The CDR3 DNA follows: TGTGCCAGCAGCGCGTTCGGGCAGGGGGCTTCAGGCGAGCAGTACTTC. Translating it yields CASSAFGQGASGEQYF.

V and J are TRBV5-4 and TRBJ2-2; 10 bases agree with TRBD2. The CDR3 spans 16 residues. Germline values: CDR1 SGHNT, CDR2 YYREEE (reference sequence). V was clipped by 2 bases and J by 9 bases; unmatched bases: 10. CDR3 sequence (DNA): TGTGCCAGCAGCTTTAGAGCGGGAGGGCCCAATAGGGAGCTGTTTTTT. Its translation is CASSFRAGGPNRELFF.

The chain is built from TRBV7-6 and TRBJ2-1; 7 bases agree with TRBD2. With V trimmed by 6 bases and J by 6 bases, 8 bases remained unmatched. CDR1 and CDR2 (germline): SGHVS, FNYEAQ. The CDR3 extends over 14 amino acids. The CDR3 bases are TGTGCCAGCAGATGGGGGGGAGGGGCCAATGAGCAGTTCTTC. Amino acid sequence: CASRWGGGANEQFF. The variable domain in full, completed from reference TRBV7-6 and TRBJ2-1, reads GAGVSQSPRYKVTKRGQDVALRCDPISGHVSLYWYRQALGQGPEFLTYFNYEAQQDKSGLPNDRFSAERPEGSISTLTIQRTEQRDSAMYRCASRWGGGANEQFFGPGTRLTVL.

This CDR3 reads CASSEGPYEQYF. CDR3 DNA sequence: TGTGCCAGCAGTGAAGGGCCCTACGAGCAGTACTTC. The chain employs TRBV2 and TRBJ2-7; D is ambiguous. Trimming shortened V by 1 base and J by 2 bases, and 3 bases separated the two germline ends. The CDR3 is made up of 12 amino acids. Per germline, CDR1 SNHLY and CDR2 FYNNEI.